The present T cell receptor (beta chain) was sequenced within a study of shared T cell receptors in the human thymus. TCRdb's copy holds only in-frame clones and misses some; the assay was immunoSEQ multiplex PCR. Of hundreds of thousands of clones listed, 85% to 90% are singletons. The same sample was also studied in work on human thymus T cells. That source notes: Corrective heart surgery yielded the resections from which the thymus tissue came. Across thymic and blood repertoires, the usage of V and J genes appeared to be biased. In unrelated individuals, thymic repertoires overlapped highly, according to related research.

The TCR sequence derives from a boy younger than two with a congenital heart defect. Sequencing was carried out using thymocytes.

The CDR3 reads CASSLLAARSGLADTYEQYF. CDR3 in DNA: TGTGCCAGCAGTTTGTTGGCTGCGCGCAGCGGACTAGCCGATACCTACGAGCAGTACTTC. The genes are TRBV27 and TRBJ2-7, with 8 bases lining up with TRBD2. The V gene end was trimmed by 3 bases and the J gene end by 2 bases; junction bases not matched to a gene: 21. The CDR3 covers 20 residues. The germline V gene encodes CDR1 MNHEY and CDR2 SMNVEV (reference sequence).